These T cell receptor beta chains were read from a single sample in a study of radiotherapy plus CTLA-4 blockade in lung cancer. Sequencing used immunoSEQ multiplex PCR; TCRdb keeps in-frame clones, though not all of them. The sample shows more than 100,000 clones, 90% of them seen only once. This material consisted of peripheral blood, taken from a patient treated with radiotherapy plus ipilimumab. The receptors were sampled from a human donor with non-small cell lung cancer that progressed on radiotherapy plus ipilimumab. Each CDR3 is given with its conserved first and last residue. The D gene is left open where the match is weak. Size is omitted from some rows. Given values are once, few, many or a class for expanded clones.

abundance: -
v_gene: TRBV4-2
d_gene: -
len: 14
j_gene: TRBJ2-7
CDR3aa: CASSHSRRESEQYF
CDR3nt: TGTGCCAGCAGCCATTCGCGTCGGGAAAGTGAGCAGTACTTC

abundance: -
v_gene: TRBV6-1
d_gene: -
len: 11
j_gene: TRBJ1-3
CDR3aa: CATQTVNTIYF
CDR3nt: TGTGCCACCCAGACAGTTAACACCATATATTTT

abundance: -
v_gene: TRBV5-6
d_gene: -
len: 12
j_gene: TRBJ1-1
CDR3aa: CASSPGRDEAFF
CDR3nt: TGTGCCAGCAGCCCCGGGAGGGACGAAGCTTTCTTT

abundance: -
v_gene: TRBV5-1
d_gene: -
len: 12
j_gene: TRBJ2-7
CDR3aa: CASSLPSYEQYF
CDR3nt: TGCGCCAGCAGCTTGCCCTCCTACGAGCAGTACTTC

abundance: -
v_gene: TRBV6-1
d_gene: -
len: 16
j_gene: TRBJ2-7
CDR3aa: CASSEAPVGSPYEQYF
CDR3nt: TGTGCCAGCAGTGAAGCCCCGGTGGGGTCCCCCTACGAGCAGTACTTC

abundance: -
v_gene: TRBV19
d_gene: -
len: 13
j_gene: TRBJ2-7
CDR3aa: CASSAGHGREQYF
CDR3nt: TGTGCCAGTAGTGCCGGACACGGGCGCGAGCAGTACTTC

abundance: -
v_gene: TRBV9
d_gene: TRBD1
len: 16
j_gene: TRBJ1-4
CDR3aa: CASSVGQGATNEKLFF
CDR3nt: TGTGCCAGCAGCGTAGGACAGGGGGCTACTAATGAAAAACTGTTTTTT

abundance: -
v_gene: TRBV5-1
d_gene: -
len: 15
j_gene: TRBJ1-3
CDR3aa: CASSFGQSSGNTIYF
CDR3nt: TGCGCCAGCAGCTTCGGACAGAGCTCTGGAAACACCATATATTTT

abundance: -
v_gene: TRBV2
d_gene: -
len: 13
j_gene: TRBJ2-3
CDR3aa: CASSGRVGDTQYF
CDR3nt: TGTGCCAGCAGTGGAAGGGTCGGAGATACGCAGTATTTT

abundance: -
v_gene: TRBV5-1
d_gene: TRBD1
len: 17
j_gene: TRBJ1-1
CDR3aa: CASSLRSGQVGNTEAFF
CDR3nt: TGCGCCAGCAGCTTGAGGTCCGGACAGGTCGGGAACACTGAAGCTTTCTTT

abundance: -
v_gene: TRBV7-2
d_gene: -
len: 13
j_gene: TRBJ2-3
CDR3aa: CASSVQHTDTQYF
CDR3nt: TGTGCCAGCAGCGTTCAGCACACAGATACGCAGTATTTT

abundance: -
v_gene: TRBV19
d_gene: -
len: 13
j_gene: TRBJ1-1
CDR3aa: CASTPGAPFEAFF
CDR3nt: TGTGCCAGTACCCCAGGGGCGCCCTTTGAAGCTTTCTTT

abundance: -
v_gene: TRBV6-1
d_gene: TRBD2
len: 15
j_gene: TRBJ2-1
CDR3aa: CASRSLAGSYNGQFF
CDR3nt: TGTGCCAGCAGATCCCTAGCGGGATCCTACAATGGGCAGTTCTTC

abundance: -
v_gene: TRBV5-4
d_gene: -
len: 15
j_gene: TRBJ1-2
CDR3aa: CASSSHSEGLRGYTF
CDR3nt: TGTGCCAGCAGCTCCCACTCGGAGGGCCTACGGGGCTACACCTTC

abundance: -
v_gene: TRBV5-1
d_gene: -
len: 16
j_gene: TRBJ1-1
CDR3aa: CASRYTAGTLNTEAFF
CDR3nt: TGCGCCAGCAGATACACCGCAGGGACCCTGAACACTGAAGCTTTCTTT

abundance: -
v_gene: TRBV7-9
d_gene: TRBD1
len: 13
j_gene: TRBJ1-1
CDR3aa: CASSLEGQYKAFF
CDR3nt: TGTGCCAGCAGCTTAGAGGGACAGTATAAGGCTTTCTTT

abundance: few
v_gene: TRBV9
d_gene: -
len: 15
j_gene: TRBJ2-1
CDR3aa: CASSVGSAGMNEQFF
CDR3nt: TGTGCCAGCAGCGTAGGTTCGGCAGGGATGAATGAGCAGTTCTTC

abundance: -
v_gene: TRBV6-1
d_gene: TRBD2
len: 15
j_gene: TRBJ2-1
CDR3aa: CASSRTSGSYNEQFF
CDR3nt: TGTGCCAGCAGCCGAACTAGCGGGAGTTACAATGAGCAGTTCTTC

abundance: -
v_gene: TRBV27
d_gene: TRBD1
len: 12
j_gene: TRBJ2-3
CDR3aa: CASSSSGTGWHF
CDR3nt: TGTGCCAGCAGTTCGTCCGGGACAGGGTGGCATTTT

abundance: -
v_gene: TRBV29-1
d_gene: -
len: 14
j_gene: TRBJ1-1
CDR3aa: CSVESYPMNTEAFF
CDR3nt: TGCAGCGTTGAATCTTACCCGATGAACACTGAAGCTTTCTTT

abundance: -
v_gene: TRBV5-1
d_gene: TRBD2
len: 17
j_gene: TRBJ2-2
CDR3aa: CASSPGLAGVGTGELFF
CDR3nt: TGCGCCAGCAGCCCCGGACTAGCGGGAGTAGGGACCGGGGAGCTGTTTTTT

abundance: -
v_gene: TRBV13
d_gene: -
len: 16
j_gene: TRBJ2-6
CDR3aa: CASSLEGLSGANVLTF
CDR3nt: TGTGCCAGCAGCTTAGAGGGGCTCTCTGGGGCCAACGTCCTGACTTTC

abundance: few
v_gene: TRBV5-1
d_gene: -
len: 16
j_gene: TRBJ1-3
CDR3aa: CASSLGRSLSGNTIYF
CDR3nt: TGCGCCAGCAGCCTTGGCCGGTCCCTGTCTGGAAACACCATATATTTT

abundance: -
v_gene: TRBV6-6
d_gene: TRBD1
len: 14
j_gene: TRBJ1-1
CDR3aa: CASNFLGGSAEAFF
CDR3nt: TGTGCCAGCAACTTTTTAGGGGGCTCGGCTGAAGCTTTCTTT

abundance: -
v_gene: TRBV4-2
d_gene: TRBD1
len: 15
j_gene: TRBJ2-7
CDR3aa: CASRQGTGNTYEQYF
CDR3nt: TGTGCCAGCAGGCAAGGGACAGGGAATACCTACGAGCAGTACTTC

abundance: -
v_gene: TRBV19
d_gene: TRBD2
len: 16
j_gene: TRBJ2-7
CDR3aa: CASSKGLAGVTYEQYF
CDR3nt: TGTGCCAGTAGTAAGGGACTAGCGGGAGTTACCTACGAGCAGTACTTC

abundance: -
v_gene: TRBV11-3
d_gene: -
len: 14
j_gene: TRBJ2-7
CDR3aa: CASSLNPGPYEQYF
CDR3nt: TGTGCCAGCAGCTTGAACCCGGGACCTTACGAGCAGTACTTC

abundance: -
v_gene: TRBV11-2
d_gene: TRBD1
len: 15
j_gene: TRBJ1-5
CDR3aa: CASLLGRGVDQPQHF
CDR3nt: TGTGCCAGCCTCTTGGGCAGGGGGGTGGATCAGCCCCAGCATTTT

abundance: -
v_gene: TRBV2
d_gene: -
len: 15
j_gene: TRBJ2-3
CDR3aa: CASSPIFGGSDTQYF
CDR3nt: TGTGCCAGCAGTCCCATTTTCGGGGGATCAGATACGCAGTATTTT

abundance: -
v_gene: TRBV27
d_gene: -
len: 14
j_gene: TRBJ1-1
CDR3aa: CASSFLRGNTEAFF
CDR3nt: TGTGCCAGCAGTTTCTTGAGGGGGAACACTGAAGCTTTCTTT

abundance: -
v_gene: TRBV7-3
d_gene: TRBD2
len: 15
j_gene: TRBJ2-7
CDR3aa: CASSPGLAGHYEQYF
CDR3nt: TGTGCCAGCAGCCCAGGGCTAGCGGGGCACTACGAGCAGTACTTC

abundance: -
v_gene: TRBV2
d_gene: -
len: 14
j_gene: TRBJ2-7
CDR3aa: CASSEEGGLTEQYF
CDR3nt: TGTGCCAGCAGTGAAGAGGGGGGCCTTACTGAGCAGTACTTC

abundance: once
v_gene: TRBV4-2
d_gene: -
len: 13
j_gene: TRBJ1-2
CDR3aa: CASSQEGGYGYTF
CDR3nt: TGTGCCAGCAGCCAAGAGGGAGGCTATGGCTACACCTTC

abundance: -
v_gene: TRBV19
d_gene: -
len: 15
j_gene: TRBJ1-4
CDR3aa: CASSTQGLTNEKLFF
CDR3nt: TGTGCCAGTAGTACCCAGGGGTTAACTAATGAAAAACTGTTTTTT

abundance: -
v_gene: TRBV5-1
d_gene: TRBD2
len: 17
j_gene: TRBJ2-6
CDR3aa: CASSLDSGGSGANVLTF
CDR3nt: TGCGCCAGCAGCTTGGACAGCGGGGGCTCTGGGGCCAACGTCCTGACTTTC

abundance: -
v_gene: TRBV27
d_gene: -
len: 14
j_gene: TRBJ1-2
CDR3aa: CASSFWGTNYGYTF
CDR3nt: TGTGCCAGCAGTTTTTGGGGGACTAACTATGGCTACACCTTC

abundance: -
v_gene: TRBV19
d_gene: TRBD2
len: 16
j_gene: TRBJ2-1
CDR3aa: CASSMLPSGSTNEQFF
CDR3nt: TGTGCCAGTAGTATGTTGCCTAGCGGGAGTACCAATGAGCAGTTCTTC

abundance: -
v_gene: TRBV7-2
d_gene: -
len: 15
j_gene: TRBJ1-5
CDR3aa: CASSPGGRSNQPQHF
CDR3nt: TGTGCCAGCAGCCCGGGGGGAAGGAGCAATCAGCCCCAGCATTTT

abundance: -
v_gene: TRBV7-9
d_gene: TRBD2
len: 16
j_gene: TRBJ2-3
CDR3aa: CASSLARGRSTDTQYF
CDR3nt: TGTGCCAGCAGCTTAGCGCGCGGGAGGTCCACAGATACGCAGTATTTT

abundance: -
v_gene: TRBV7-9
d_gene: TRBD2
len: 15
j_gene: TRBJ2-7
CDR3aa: CASSRLAGGDYEQYF
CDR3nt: TGTGCCAGCAGTCGACTAGCGGGAGGAGACTACGAGCAGTACTTC

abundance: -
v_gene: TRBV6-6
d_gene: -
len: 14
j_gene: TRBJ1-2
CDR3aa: CASTEGGGGYGYTF
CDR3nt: TGTGCCAGCACCGAGGGGGGGGGAGGCTATGGCTACACCTTC

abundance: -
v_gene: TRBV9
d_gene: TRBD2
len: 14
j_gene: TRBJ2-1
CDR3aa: CASSRLASNNEQFF
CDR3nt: TGTGCCAGCAGCCGACTAGCCTCAAACAATGAGCAGTTCTTC

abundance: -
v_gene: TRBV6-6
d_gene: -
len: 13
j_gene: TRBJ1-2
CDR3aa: CASSRGADYGYTF
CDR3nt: TGTGCCAGCTCCAGAGGGGCGGACTATGGCTACACCTTC

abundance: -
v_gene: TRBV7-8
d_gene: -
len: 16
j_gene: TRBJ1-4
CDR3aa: CASSLGQTAGNEKLFF
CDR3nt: TGTGCCAGCAGCTTAGGCCAAACAGCGGGTAATGAAAAACTGTTTTTT

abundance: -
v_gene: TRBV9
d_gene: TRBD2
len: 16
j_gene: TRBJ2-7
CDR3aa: CASSVEGRVGLSEQYF
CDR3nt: TGTGCCAGCAGCGTAGAGGGGAGGGTGGGGCTAAGCGAGCAGTACTTC

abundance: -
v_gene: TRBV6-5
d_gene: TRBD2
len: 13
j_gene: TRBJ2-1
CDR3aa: CATKLAGHNEQFF
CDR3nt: TGTGCCACCAAACTAGCGGGCCACAATGAGCAGTTCTTC

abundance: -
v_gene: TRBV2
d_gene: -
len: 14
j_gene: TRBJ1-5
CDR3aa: CASKYSRGNQPQHF
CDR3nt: TGTGCCAGCAAATATTCGCGGGGCAATCAGCCCCAGCATTTT

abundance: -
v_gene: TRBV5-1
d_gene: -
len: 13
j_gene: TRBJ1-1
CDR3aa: CASSLVRPSEAFF
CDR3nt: TGCGCCAGCAGCTTAGTCAGACCCAGTGAAGCTTTCTTT

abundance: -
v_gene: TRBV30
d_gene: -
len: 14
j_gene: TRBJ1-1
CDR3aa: CAWSLLDRHTEAFF
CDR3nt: TGTGCCTGGAGTCTATTAGACCGACACACTGAAGCTTTCTTT